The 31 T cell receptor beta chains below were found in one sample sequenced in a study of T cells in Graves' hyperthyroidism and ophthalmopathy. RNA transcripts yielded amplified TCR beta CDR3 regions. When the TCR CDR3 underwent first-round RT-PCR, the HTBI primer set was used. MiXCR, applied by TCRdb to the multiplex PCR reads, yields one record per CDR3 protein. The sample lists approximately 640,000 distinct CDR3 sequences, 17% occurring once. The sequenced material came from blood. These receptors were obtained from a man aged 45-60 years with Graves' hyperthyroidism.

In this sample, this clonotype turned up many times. DNA for the CDR3: TGTGCCAGCAGTGAACGGGGTAGACGTGGGGCCAACGTCCTGACTTTC. Its translation: CASSERGRRGANVLTF. The chain combines TRBV2 with TRBJ2-6, with a possible D match to TRBD2 (5 bases). The ends were cut back, 2 bases at V and 3 bases at J, with 11 bases in the middle. This CDR3 spans 16 amino acids. Germline V lookup: CDR1 SNHLY, CDR2 FYNNEI.

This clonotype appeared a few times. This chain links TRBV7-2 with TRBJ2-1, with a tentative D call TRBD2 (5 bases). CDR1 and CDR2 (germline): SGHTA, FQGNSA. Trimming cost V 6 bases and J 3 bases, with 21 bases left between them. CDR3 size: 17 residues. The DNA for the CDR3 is TGTGCCAGCAGACCATTTTACCTAGCTGCTGTCTACAATGAGCAGTTCTTC. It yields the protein CASRPFYLAAVYNEQFF. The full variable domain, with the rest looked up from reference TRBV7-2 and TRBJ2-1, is GAGVSQSPSNKVTEKGKDVELRCDPISGHTALYWYRQSLGQGLEFLIYFQGNSAPDKSGLPSDRFSAERTGGSVSTLTIQRTQQEDSAVYLCASRPFYLAAVYNEQFFGPGTRLTVL.

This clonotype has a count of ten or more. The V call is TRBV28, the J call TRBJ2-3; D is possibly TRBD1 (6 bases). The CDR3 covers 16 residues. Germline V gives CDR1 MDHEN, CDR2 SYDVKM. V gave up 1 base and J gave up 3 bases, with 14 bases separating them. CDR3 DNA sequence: TGTGCCAGCAGTTTATTCGGGACAAAAAGAACAGATACGCAGTATTTT. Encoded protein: CASSLFGTKRTDTQYF.

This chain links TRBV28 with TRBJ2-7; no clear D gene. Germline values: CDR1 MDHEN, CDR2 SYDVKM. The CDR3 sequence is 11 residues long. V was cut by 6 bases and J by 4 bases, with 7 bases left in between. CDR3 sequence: CASRARYEQYF. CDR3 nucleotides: TGTGCCAGCAGGGCGAGGTACGAGCAGTACTTC.

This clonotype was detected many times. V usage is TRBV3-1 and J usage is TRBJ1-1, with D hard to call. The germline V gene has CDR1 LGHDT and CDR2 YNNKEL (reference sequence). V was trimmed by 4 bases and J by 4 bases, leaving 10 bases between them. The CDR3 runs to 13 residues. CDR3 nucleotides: TGTGCCAGCAGCCCCTTACACCTCACTGAAGCTTTCTTT. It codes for CASSPLHLTEAFF.

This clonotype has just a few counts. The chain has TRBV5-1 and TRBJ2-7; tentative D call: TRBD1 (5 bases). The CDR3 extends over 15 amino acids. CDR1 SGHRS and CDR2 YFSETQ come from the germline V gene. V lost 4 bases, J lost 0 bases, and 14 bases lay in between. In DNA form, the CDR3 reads TGCGCCAGCAGCCAGGGCACCACGAGCTCCTACGAGCAGTACTTC. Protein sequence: CASSQGTTSSYEQYF.

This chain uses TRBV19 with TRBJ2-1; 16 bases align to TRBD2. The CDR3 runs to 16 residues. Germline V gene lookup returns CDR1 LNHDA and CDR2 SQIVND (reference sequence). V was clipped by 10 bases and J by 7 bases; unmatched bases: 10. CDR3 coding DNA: TGTGCCACCCAGGGACTAGCGGGAGGGCCGGCGAATGAGCAGTTCTTC. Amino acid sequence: CATQGLAGGPANEQFF.

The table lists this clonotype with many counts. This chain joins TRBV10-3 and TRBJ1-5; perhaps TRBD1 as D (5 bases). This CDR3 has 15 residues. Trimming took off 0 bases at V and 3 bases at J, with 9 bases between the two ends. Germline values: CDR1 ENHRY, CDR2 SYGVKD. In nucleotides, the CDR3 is TGTGCCATCAGTGAGTCCGTGACAGCCAATCAGCCCCAGCATTTT. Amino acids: CAISESVTANQPQHF.

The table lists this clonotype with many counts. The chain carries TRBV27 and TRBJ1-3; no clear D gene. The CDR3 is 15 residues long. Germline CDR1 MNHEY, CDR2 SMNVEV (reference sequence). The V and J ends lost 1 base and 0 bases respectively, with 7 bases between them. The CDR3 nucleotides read TGTGCCAGCAGTTTATACCCCTTCTCTGGAAACACCATATATTTT. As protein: CASSLYPFSGNTIYF.

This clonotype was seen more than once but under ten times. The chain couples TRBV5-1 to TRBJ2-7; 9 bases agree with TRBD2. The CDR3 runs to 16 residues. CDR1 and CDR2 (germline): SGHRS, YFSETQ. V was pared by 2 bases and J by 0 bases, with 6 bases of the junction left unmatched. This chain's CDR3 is CASSFVSGRSSYEQYF. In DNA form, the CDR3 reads TGCGCCAGCAGCTTTGTTAGCGGGAGAAGCTCCTACGAGCAGTACTTC.

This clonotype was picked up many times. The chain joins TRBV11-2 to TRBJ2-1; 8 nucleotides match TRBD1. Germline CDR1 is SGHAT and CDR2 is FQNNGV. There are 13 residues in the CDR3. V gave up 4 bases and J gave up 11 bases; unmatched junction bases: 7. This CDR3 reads CASSSTGDGKQFF. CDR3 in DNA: TGTGCCAGCAGCTCGACAGGGGATGGGAAGCAGTTCTTC.

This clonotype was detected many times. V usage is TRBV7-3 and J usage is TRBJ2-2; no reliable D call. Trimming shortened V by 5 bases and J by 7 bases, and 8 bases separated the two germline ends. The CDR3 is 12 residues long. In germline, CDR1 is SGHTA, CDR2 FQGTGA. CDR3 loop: CASSQVDGELFF. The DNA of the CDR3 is TGTGCCAGCAGCCAGGTGGACGGGGAGCTGTTTTTT. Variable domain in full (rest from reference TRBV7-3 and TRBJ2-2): GAGVSQTPSNKVTEKGKYVELRCDPISGHTALYWYRQSLGQGPEFLIYFQGTGAADDSGLPNDRFFAVRPEGSVSTLKIQRTERGDSAVYLCASSQVDGELFFGEGSRLTVL.

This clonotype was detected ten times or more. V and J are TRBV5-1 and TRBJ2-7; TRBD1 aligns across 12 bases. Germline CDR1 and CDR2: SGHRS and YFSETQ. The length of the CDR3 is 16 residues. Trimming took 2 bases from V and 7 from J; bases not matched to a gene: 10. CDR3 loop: CASSFSAGQGAGEQYF. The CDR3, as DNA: TGCGCCAGCAGCTTTTCGGCGGGACAGGGGGCAGGGGAGCAGTACTTC.

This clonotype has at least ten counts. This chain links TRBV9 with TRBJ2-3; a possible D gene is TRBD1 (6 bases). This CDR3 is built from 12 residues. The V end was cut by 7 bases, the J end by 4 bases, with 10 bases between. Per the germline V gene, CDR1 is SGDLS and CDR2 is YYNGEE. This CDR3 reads CASSGVADTQYF. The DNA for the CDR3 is TGTGCCAGCTCAGGGGTTGCAGATACGCAGTATTTT.

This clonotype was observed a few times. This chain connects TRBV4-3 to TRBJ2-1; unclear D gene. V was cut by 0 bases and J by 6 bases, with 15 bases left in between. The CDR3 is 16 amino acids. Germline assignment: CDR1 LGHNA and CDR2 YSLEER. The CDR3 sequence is CASSQDRVPRINEQFF. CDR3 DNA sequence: TGCGCCAGCAGCCAAGATCGAGTCCCCCGAATCAATGAGCAGTTCTTC.

The CDR3 reads CASSALAGQGNTGELFF. The CDR3 DNA sequence: TGTGCCAGCAGCGCACTGGCGGGACAGGGGAACACCGGGGAGCTGTTTTTT. This rearrangement joins TRBV9 to TRBJ2-2; 9 bases map to TRBD1. This CDR3 contains 17 residues. The V and J ends lost 3 bases and 1 base, in that order; junction bases with no gene match: 7. Germline CDR1 SGDLS, CDR2 YYNGEE.

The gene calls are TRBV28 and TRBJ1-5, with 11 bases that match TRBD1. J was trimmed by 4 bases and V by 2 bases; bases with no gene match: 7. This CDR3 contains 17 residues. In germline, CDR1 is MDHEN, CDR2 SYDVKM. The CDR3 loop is CASSLPPGTGGNQPQHF. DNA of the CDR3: TGTGCCAGCAGTTTACCCCCCGGGACAGGGGGTAATCAGCCCCAGCATTTT.

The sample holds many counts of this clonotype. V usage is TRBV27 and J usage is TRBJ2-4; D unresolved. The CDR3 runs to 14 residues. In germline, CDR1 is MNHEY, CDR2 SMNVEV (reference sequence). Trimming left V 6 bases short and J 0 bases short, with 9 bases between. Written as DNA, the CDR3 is TGTGCCAGCAGGGTTACGGTAGCCAAAAACATTCAGTACTTC. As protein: CASRVTVAKNIQYF.

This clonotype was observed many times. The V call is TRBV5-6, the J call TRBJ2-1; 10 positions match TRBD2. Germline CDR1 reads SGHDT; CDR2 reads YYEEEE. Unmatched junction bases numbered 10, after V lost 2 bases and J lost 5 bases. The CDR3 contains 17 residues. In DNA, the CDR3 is TGTGCCAGCAGCTTCCGACGGGGGACTAGCGCCAACAATGAGCAGTTCTTC. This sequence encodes CASSFRRGTSANNEQFF.

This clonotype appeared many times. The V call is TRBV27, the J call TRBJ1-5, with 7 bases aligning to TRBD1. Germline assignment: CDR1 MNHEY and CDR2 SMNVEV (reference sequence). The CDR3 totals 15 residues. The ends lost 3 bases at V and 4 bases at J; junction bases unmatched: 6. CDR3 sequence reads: CASSFLSGGNQPQHF. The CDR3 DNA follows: TGTGCCAGCAGTTTCTTATCAGGGGGGAATCAGCCCCAGCATTTT.

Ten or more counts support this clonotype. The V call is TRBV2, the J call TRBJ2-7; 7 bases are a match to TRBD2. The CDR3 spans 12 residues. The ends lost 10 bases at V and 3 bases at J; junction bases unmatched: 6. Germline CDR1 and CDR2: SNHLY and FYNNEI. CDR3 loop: CATSREDYEQYF. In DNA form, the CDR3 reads TGTGCCACCAGCCGGGAGGACTACGAGCAGTACTTC.

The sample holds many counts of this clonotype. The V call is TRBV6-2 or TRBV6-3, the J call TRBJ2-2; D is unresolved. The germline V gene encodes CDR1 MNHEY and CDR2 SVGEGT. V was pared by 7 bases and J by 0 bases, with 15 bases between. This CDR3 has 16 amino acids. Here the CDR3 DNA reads TGTGCCAGCACCCCTTTGGAACACCCGAACACCGGGGAGCTGTTTTTT. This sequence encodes CASTPLEHPNTGELFF.

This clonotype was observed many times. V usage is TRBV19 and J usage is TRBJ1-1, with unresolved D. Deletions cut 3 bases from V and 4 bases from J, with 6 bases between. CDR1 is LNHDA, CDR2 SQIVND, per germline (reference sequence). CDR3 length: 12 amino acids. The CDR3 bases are TGTGCCAGTAGTATTGGGGTCACTGAAGCTTTCTTT. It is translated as CASSIGVTEAFF.

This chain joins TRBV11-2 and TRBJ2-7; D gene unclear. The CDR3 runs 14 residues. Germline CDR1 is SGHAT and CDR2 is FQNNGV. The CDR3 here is CASSSTRHSYEPYV. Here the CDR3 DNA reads TGTGCCAGCAGCTCCACGCGACACTCCTACGAGCCGTACGTC.

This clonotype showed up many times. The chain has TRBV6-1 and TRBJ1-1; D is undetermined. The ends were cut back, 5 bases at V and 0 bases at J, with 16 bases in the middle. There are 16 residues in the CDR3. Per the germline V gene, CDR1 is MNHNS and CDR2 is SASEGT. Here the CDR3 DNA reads TGTGCCAGCAGTTCAGCTAGCAGCCCCATGAACACTGAAGCTTTCTTT. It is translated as CASSSASSPMNTEAFF.

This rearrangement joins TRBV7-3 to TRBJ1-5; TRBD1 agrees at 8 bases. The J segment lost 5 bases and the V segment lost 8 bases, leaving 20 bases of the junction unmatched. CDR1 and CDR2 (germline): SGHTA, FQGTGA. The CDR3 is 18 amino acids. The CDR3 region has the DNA TGTGCCAGCCGTTTGACAGGGGATTGGGGCGGCGGACATCAGCCCCAGCATTTT. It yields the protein CASRLTGDWGGGHQPQHF. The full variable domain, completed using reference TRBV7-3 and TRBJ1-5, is GAGVSQTPSNKVTEKGKYVELRCDPISGHTALYWYRQSLGQGPEFLIYFQGTGAADDSGLPNDRFFAVRPEGSVSTLKIQRTERGDSAVYLCASRLTGDWGGGHQPQHFGDGTRLSIL.

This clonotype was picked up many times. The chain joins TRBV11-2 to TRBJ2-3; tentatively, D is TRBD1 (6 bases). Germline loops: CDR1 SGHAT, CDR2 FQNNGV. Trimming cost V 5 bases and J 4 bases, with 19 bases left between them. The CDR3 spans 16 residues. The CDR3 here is CASSQRHRAGADTQYF. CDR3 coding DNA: TGTGCCAGCAGCCAGAGGCACAGGGCTGGAGCAGATACGCAGTATTTT.

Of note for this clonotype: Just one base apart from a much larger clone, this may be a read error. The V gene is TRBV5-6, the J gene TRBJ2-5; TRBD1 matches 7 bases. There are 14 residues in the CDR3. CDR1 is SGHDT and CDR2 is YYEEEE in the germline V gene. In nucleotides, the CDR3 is TGTGCCAGCAGCAAGGGGACAGCCCAAGAGACCCGGTACTTC. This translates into CASSKGTAQETRYF.

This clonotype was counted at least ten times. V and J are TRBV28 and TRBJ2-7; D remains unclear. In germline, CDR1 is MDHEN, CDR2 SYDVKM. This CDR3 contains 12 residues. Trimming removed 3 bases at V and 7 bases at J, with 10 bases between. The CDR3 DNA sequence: TGTGCCAGCAGTTTGCCGGGTCGGGAGCAGTACTTC. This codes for CASSLPGREQYF.

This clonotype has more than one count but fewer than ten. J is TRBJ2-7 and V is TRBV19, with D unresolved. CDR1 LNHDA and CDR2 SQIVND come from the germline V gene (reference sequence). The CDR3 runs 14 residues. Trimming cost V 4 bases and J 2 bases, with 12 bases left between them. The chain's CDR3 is CASSNDEEAYEQYF. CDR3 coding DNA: TGTGCCAGTAGTAATGATGAGGAAGCCTACGAGCAGTACTTC.

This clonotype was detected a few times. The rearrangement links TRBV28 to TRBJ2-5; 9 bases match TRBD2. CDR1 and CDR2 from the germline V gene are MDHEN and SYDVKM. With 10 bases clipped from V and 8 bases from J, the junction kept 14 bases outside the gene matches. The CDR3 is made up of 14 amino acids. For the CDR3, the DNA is TGTGCCACCAACCTCGGGACTAGCCAATCTACCCAGTACTTC. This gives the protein CATNLGTSQSTQYF.